The T cell receptor beta chain described here comes from a study of monozygotic twins with inflammatory bowel disease. TCRdb reprocessed the 5' RACE reads, with one entry per CDR3 protein and no DNA. In total, the table holds approximately 400,000 distinct CDR3 sequences. CDR3 length equals 15 residues. Germline lookup yields CDR1 SQVTM and CDR2 ANQGSEA. Whole-study findings and limits: Part of the variability in patient repertoires may have come from differing immunosuppressive treatments.

As to this clonotype: Its antigen remains unidentified.

The gene calls are TRBV29-1 and TRBJ2-1. The source of this sequence is a human donor with ulcerative colitis or Crohn's disease, or a healthy co-twin of an affected twin (not recorded which). Specimen: blood. CDR3 amino acids: CSVGGRIRSYNEQFF.